This TCR beta chain is from a study of blood T cell repertoires in COVID-19. Study as a whole: Nucleic acid was either cDNA or gDNA, and it came from T cells, B-cell-depleted T cells, or PBMCs.

CDR3 length: 16 amino acids. J was trimmed by 4 bases and V by 5 bases; bases with no gene match: 13. In germline, CDR1 is MGHDK, CDR2 SYGVNS. Per the original data handling: How many nucleated cells were present was estimated from reference gene primer amplification. Some clones are missing from TCRdb's copy, which holds only in-frame ones; the method was immunoSEQ multiplex PCR. That table furnishes V, J and clone size, whereas the DNA furnished D and trimming. Altogether 340,000 or so clones are present, 83% being singletons, with the ten largest covering 2.5% to 3%. This TCR came from a man aged 25-40 years with active or convalescent COVID-19. Sequenced material: peripheral blood. The chain has TRBV25-1 and TRBJ1-2, with TRBD1 matching over 7 bases. The CDR3 reads CASSSPGGRGGYGYTF. DNA for the CDR3: TGTGCCAGCAGTAGTCCAGGGGGGCGTGGGGGCTATGGCTACACCTTC.